One T cell receptor (beta chain) is described in this entry. Its matching antigen is unknown. Only in-frame clones appear in the TCRdb table, and some are missing; sequencing was by immunoSEQ multiplex PCR. The sample lists 120,000 or so clones, 92% occurring once. This sample was taken from a study of T cell responses to AZD1222 COVID-19 vaccine. Study results and caveats: Vaccine-associated CD4 TCRs spanned spike, dominant at 160-218 and 743-854. Reports say nearly half of spike-specific TCRs go after unmutated variant regions. Recipients of two AZD1222 doses showed rising Spike-specific TCR breadth and depth. Donors in the cohort were predominantly white British and more often female, and clonal diversity was possibly underestimated.

Germline trimming cut 5 bases from V and 3 bases from J; bases unmatched to any gene: 7. The CDR3 spans 15 residues. CDR1 and CDR2 from the germline V gene are LGHDT and YNNKEL (reference sequence). The source is an adult in good health. Specimen: peripheral blood, collected on day 0 of AZD1222 vaccination. The V and J genes are TRBV3-1 (or the pseudogene TRBV3-2) and TRBJ2-7; 10 nucleotides align to TRBD2. CDR3 sequence (DNA): TGTGCCAGCAGCGTGGTGGCTAGCGGGAGCTACGAGCAGTACTTC. This encodes CASSVVASGSYEQYF.